Listed below are T cell receptor beta chains from one sample, sequenced in a study of cytomegalovirus exposure and HLA in healthy donors. Clones were sequenced by immunoSEQ multiplex PCR, and TCRdb holds only the in-frame ones, with some missing. Found here are some 210,000 clones, 75% to 80% of them singletons; the top ten hold over 2%. Material for sequencing was PBMCs. Receptors originate from a woman aged 25 to 39 in good health and CMV-seropositive. CDR3s include the opening cysteine and the closing phenylalanine or tryptophan. The D gene is left open where the match is weak. Expanded clones are given a class, and other clones once, few, many or no size at all.

cdr3_nt cdr3_aa j_call d_call v_call clone_size
TGTGCCAGTAGTTTATCGGGTTATGGCTACACCTTC CASSLSGYGYTF TRBJ1-2 . TRBV19 once
TGTGCCAGCTCACCTAGCGCCGGCGAGCAGTACTTC CASSPSAGEQYF TRBJ2-7 . TRBV18 .
TGTGCCAGCATTGGCAGAACCTACGAGCAGTACTTC CASIGRTYEQYF TRBJ2-7 . TRBV6-5 .
TGTGCCATCAGTGATAGCGGGAGGGCCGGAGAGACCCAGTACTTC CAISDSGRAGETQYF TRBJ2-5 TRBD2 TRBV10-3 .
TGTGCCAGCAGCAAAGACGGCTCACCAAGGGGTTACGAGCAGTACTTC CASSKDGSPRGYEQYF TRBJ2-7 . TRBV21-1 .
TGTGCCAGCAAGGATTTCGCAGGTTCTTATGAGCAGTTCTTC CASKDFAGSYEQFF TRBJ2-1 . TRBV5-4 .
TGTGCCAGCAGTGAAGCGCGGGGGACGTCGGGAAACATTCAGTACTTC CASSEARGTSGNIQYF TRBJ2-4 TRBD2 TRBV6-1 .
TGTGCCAGCAGCGCAAGACAGGGGTCAGCTGAAGCTTTCTTT CASSARQGSAEAFF TRBJ1-1 TRBD1 TRBV7-3 .
TGTGCCAGTAGTCTAACTAGCGGGCGGTACGAGCAGTACTTC CASSLTSGRYEQYF TRBJ2-7 TRBD2 TRBV19 once
TGTGCCAGCAGTCCACTGACAGGGTCTGGTGAAGCTTTCTTT CASSPLTGSGEAFF TRBJ1-1 TRBD1 TRBV27 .
TGCGCCAGCACCGGACAGGTTGGATACACTGAAGCTTTCTTT CASTGQVGYTEAFF TRBJ1-1 TRBD1 TRBV5-1 .
TGTGCCAGCAGCCGAAGGGGTATTTCAGGGAATCAGCCCCAGCATTTT CASSRRGISGNQPQHF TRBJ1-5 . TRBV7-2 once
TGTGCCAGCAGCAAAGCACAAGCGGGGGATGGGGGGGTCGAGACCCAGTACTTC CASSKAQAGDGGVETQYF TRBJ2-5 . TRBV21-1 .
TGTGCCAGCGGGGGACAGGGGGCTGTCACTGAAGCTTTCTTT CASGGQGAVTEAFF TRBJ1-1 TRBD1 TRBV18 .
TGTGCCAGCAGCTTAGTACGCCCGGGGAACACTGAAGCTTTCTTT CASSLVRPGNTEAFF TRBJ1-1 . TRBV7-2 .
TGTGCCAGCAGTTTACAGGGCTCTGGAAACACCATATATTTT CASSLQGSGNTIYF TRBJ1-3 . TRBV7-2 once
TGTGCCAGTAGTCCTAAAGGGGCCCACTACGAGCAGTACTTC CASSPKGAHYEQYF TRBJ2-7 . TRBV19 once
TGTGCCAGCAGTTCCACCCGACAGGGTAGAGAGCAGTACTTC CASSSTRQGREQYF TRBJ2-7 TRBD1 TRBV28 .
TGTGCCAGCAGTTACTCCCGTAGCGGGAGGGCCGATTCCGATACGCAGTATTTT CASSYSRSGRADSDTQYF TRBJ2-3 TRBD2 TRBV6-4 few
TGTGCCAGCAGCTTTGGGACTAGCGGGAGTTGGACAGATACGCAGTATTTT CASSFGTSGSWTDTQYF TRBJ2-3 TRBD2 TRBV7-9 .
TGTGCCAGCAGTCCCTACAGGGACTATAATTCACCCCTCCACTTT CASSPYRDYNSPLHF TRBJ1-6 . TRBV2 .
TGCGCCAGCAGCTTGGGGGGCGGCCAGCCCCAGCATTTT CASSLGGGQPQHF TRBJ1-5 . TRBV5-1 .
TGCGCCAGCAGCATCGGACAGGGGAGGAACTATGGCTACACCTTC CASSIGQGRNYGYTF TRBJ1-2 TRBD1 TRBV5-1 .
TGCGCCAGCAGAAGGGGCGAGTTTTACAATGAGCAGTTCTTC CASRRGEFYNEQFF TRBJ2-1 . TRBV5-1 once
TGTGCCAGCAGCTTACCGGACAGGTGTACGCAGTATTTT CASSLPDRCTQYF TRBJ2-3 TRBD1 TRBV7-9 .
TGTGCCAGCAGTGATGGTGGGCCATACAATGAGCAGTTCTTC CASSDGGPYNEQFF TRBJ2-1 . TRBV2 once
TGTGCCAGCAATCGGGAACATTTAGCTAATGAAAAACTGTTTTTT CASNREHLANEKLFF TRBJ1-4 . TRBV2 .
TGTGCCAGCAGTCTAAGGGCGGGGGCCGGCAATCAGCCCCAGCATTTT CASSLRAGAGNQPQHF TRBJ1-5 . TRBV28 .
TGTGCCAGCAGCGCCCGGACAGGGGGCTTGGATGGCTACACCTTC CASSARTGGLDGYTF TRBJ1-2 TRBD1 TRBV7-6 .
TGTGCCTGGAGTGTACGGGGACAGGGGAAGCAAGCTGGAAACACCATATATTTT CAWSVRGQGKQAGNTIYF TRBJ1-3 TRBD1 TRBV30 .
TGTGCCAGCACCGGGAGCCAGCGAAACACCATATATTTT CASTGSQRNTIYF TRBJ1-3 . TRBV28 .
TGCGCCAGCAGCCAAACCTTAGCGGGGTCGTACAATGAGCAGTTCTTC CASSQTLAGSYNEQFF TRBJ2-1 TRBD2 TRBV4-1 once
TGTGCCAGCAGTCCGAGGACAGGGTACGACTATGGCTACACCTTC CASSPRTGYDYGYTF TRBJ1-2 TRBD1 TRBV27 .
TGTGCCAGCAGCCGGAGGTACAGCTTCGACGAGCAGTACTTC CASSRRYSFDEQYF TRBJ2-7 . TRBV5-6 once
TGTGCCAGCAGTGAGCGAGACAGGGGGCGAGATAATTCACCCCTCCACTTT CASSERDRGRDNSPLHF TRBJ1-6 TRBD1 TRBV6-4 .
TGTGCCAGCAGTGTGGCCCGCTACGAGCAGTACTTC CASSVARYEQYF TRBJ2-7 . TRBV28 .
TGTGCCAGCAGCGAGGGGACTAGCTCCTACGAGCAGTACTTC CASSEGTSSYEQYF TRBJ2-7 TRBD2 TRBV9 .
TGCGCCAGCAGCTTAGGCGGGGCACGGTATTCACCCCTCCACTTT CASSLGGARYSPLHF TRBJ1-6 . TRBV5-1 .
TGTGCCAGCAGCTTGGGTCCGGGGGGGATTTACGAGCAGTACTTC CASSLGPGGIYEQYF TRBJ2-7 TRBD2 TRBV5-5 .
TGTGCCAGCAGCCGTACTCTCGGACTAGCGGGGGGGCAAGAGACCCAGTACTTC CASSRTLGLAGGQETQYF TRBJ2-5 TRBD2 TRBV5-4 .
TGTGCCAGCAGCGTAGGGACAGTCCCCCCTCTGTTTTTT CASSVGTVPPLFF TRBJ1-4 . TRBV9 .
TGTGCCAGTAAGACTAGCGGGGTTTCCTACGAGCAGTACTTC CASKTSGVSYEQYF TRBJ2-7 TRBD2 TRBV19 few
TGTGCCAGCAGCCTAGGCGGTGTCGGGGAGCTGTTTTTT CASSLGGVGELFF TRBJ2-2 . TRBV6-6 .
TGTGCCAGCAGTGACCGCGGAAACAGGGGACACTATGGCTACACCTTC CASSDRGNRGHYGYTF TRBJ1-2 TRBD1 TRBV6-4 .
TGTGCCAGCAGCCAAGCACTAGCGGGAGGAAGAGGGCAACTCGAGCAGTACTTC CASSQALAGGRGQLEQYF TRBJ2-7 TRBD2 TRBV4-2 .
TGCGCCAGCAGCGAGAACAGGGCGCAAGAGACCCAGTACTTC CASSENRAQETQYF TRBJ2-5 . TRBV5-1 .
TGTGCCAGCAGCTTGGCAGTGAACACTGAAGCTTTCTTT CASSLAVNTEAFF TRBJ1-1 . TRBV5-4 few
TGTGCCAGCAGCTTTTCAGCTAGCGGGAGTGGGTACGAGCAGTACTTC CASSFSASGSGYEQYF TRBJ2-7 TRBD2 TRBV7-2 .
TGTGCCAGCACCGAACAGGGGGCACCCTACGAGCAGTACTTC CASTEQGAPYEQYF TRBJ2-7 TRBD1 TRBV6-6 .
TGTGCCATCAGCCCCTCGGAGCAGAACACTGAAGCTTTCTTT CAISPSEQNTEAFF TRBJ1-1 . TRBV10-3 .